This T cell receptor beta chain is drawn from a study of EBV T-cell therapy then PD-1 blockade in nasopharyngeal carcinoma (dated by TCRdb to about 2021). The trim is 6 bases for V and 10 bases for J, with a gap of 16 bases between the germline ends. The CDR3 holds 13 amino acids from the cysteine to the phenylalanine. The read is trimmed to its CDR3 DNA, 39 bases read in frame from base 1. As to this clone: There is no known antigen for this receptor. One base away there is no much larger clone; base qualities are not given.

Genomic DNA was extracted from sorted cells using the Qiagen DNeasy Kit. The immunoSEQ platform was used for deep sequencing of the TCR beta chain. The published analysis was carried out like this. Repertoire data analysis was performed with the immunoSEQ Analyzer software. Entries here come from immuneACCESS through TCRdb and include only in-frame sequences with V and J called. Some clones fail to appear in such tables; in the studies checked, an unresolved V gene covers under half of the shortfall, and the cause of the remainder is unknown. The V and J calls and clone size come from that table; D and trimming were worked out from the DNA. This sample is represented by 25,000 or so clones; nearly 85% of them were singletons. The top ten hold around 28% of the sample. The intended sense of this specimen's treatment or condition label: AdE1-LMPpoly-expanded autologous EBV-specific T-cell therapy followed by anti-PD-1 nivolumab.

The TCR comes from a man between 40 and 49 years old with nasopharyngeal carcinoma. The rearrangement joined TRBV12-3 or TRBV12-4 to TRBJ1-5, with the D gene too uncertain to name. Sample: CD8+ T cells from blood, taken around day 60 from a patient whose treatment included autologous EBV-specific T cells and nivolumab. The CDR3 sequence is CASSYIGINPQHF. The nucleotide sequence reads TGTGCCAGCAGCTACATAGGAATCAATCCCCAGCATTTT.